The clone carrying this T cell receptor beta chain was observed a few times. The record originates from a study of blood T cell repertoires in COVID-19. Study information: COVID-19 samples from acute and convalescent phases originated in the United States, Italy and Spain.

CDR1 is SGHRS and CDR2 is YFSETQ in the germline V gene. The CDR3 length is 16 residues. Germline trimming cut 1 base from V and 3 bases from J; bases unmatched to any gene: 5. Clones were read by immunoSEQ multiplex PCR, and TCRdb kept only the in-frame ones, dropping some. The table includes 25,000 to 30,000 clones, around 90% detected once. The source material was peripheral blood. This receptor was obtained from a human donor in a cohort sampled during active COVID-19. This chain links TRBV5-1 with TRBJ1-2, with TRBD1 matching over 11 bases. The CDR3 coding sequence is TGCGCCAGCAGCTTGCAACCGGGACAGGGGGACTATGGCTACACCTTC. Translation: CASSLQPGQGDYGYTF.